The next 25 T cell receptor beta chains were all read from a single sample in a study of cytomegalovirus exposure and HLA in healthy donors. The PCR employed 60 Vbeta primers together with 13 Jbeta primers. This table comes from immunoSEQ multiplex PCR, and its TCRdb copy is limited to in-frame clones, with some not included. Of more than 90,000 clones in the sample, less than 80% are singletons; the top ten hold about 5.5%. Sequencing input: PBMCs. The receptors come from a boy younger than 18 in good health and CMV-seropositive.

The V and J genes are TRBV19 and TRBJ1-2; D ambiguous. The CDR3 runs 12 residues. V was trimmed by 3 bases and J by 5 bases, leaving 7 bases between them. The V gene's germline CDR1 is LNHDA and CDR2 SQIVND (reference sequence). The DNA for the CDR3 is TGTGCCAGTAGTATGGAGGGTTATGGCTACACCTTC. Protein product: CASSMEGYGYTF.

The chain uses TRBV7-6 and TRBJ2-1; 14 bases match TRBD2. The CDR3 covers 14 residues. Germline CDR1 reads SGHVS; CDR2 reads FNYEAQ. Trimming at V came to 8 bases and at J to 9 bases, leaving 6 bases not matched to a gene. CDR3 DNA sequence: TGTGCCAGCCGGGGACTAGCGGGAGTTAGTGAGCAGTTCTTC. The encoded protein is CASRGLAGVSEQFF. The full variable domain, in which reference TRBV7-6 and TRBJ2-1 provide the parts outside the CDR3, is GAGVSQSPRYKVTKRGQDVALRCDPISGHVSLYWYRQALGQGPEFLTYFNYEAQQDKSGLPNDRFSAERPEGSISTLTIQRTEQRDSAMYRCASRGLAGVSEQFFGPGTRLTVL.

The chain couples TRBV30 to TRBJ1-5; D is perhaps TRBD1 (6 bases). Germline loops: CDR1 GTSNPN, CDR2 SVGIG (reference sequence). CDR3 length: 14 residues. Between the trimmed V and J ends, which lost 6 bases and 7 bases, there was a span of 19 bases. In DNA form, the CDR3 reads TGTGCCTGCGACCATCGGGGGGCTGGCCAGCCCCAGCATTTT. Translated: CACDHRGAGQPQHF. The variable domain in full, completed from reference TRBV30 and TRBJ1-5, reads SQTIHQWPATLVQPVGSPLSLECTVEGTSNPNLYWYRQAAGRGLQLLFYSVGIGQISSEVPQNLSASRPQDRQFILSSKKLLLSDSGFYLCACDHRGAGQPQHFGDGTRLSIL.

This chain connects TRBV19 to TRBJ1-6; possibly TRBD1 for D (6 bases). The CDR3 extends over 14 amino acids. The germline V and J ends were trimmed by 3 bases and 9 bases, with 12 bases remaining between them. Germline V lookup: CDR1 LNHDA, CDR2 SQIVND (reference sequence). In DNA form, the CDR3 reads TGTGCCAGTAGTATCACGGACAGTGGTTCACCCCTCCACTTT. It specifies CASSITDSGSPLHF.

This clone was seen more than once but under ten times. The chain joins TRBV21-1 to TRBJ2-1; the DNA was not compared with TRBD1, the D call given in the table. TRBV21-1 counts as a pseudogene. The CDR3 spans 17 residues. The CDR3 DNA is TGTGCCAGCAGCAAAGGGGCGGGCAGGGGGCTGTACAATGAGCAGTTCTTC. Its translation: CASSKGAGRGLYNEQFF.

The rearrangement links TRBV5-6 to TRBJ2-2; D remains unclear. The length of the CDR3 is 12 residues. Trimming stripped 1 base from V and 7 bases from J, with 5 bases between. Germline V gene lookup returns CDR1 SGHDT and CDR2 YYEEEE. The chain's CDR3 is CASSLSSGELFF. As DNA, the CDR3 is TGTGCCAGCAGCTTGTCGAGCGGGGAGCTGTTTTTT.

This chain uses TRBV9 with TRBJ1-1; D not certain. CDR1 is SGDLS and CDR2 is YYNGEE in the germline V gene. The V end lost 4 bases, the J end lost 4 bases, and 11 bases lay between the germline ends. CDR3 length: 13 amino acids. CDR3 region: CASSPSPGTEAFF. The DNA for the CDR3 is TGTGCCAGCAGCCCGTCCCCGGGCACTGAAGCTTTCTTT.

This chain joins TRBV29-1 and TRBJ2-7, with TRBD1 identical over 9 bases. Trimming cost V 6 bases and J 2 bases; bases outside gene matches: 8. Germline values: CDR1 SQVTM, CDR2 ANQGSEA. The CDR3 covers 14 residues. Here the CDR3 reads CSVITGGLTYEQYF. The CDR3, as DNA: TGCAGCGTCATAACAGGGGGCCTAACCTACGAGCAGTACTTC.

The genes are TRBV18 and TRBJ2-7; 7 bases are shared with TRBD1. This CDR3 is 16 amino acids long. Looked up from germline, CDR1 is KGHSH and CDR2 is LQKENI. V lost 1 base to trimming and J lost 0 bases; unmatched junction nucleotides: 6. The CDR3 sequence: CASSPLGQDISYEQYF. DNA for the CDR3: TGTGCCAGCTCACCACTTGGACAGGACATCTCCTACGAGCAGTACTTC.

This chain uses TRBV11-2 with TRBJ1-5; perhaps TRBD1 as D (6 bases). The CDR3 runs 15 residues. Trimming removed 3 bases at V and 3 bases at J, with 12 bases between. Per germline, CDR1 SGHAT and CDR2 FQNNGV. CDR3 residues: CASSFQSGDNQPQHF. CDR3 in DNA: TGTGCCAGCAGCTTTCAGTCAGGGGACAATCAGCCCCAGCATTTT.

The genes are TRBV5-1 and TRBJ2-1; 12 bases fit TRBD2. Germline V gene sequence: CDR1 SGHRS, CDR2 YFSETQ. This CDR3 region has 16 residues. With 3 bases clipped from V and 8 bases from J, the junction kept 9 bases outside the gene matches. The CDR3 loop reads CASSSPTSGGTHEQFF. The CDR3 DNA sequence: TGCGCCAGCAGCTCCCCGACTAGCGGGGGAACTCATGAGCAGTTCTTC.

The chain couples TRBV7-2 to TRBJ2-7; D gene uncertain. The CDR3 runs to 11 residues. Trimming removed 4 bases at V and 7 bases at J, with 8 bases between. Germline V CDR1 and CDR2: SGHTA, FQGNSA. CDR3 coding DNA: TGTGCCAGCAGCTCTCCCTTTGAGCAGTACTTC. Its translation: CASSSPFEQYF.

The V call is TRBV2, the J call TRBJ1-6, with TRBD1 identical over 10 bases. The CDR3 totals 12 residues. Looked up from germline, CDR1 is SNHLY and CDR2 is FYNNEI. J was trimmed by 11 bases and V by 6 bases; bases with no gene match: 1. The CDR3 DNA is TGTGCCAGCAGGGACAGGGGGGCACCCCTCCACTTT. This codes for CASRDRGAPLHF.

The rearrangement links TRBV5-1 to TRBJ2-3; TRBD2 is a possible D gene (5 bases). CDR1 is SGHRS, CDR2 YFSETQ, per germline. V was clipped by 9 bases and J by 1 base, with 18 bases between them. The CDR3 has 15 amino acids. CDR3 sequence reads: CAIVPGISGTDTQYF. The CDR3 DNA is TGCGCCATCGTCCCGGGGATCAGTGGCACAGATACGCAGTATTTT.

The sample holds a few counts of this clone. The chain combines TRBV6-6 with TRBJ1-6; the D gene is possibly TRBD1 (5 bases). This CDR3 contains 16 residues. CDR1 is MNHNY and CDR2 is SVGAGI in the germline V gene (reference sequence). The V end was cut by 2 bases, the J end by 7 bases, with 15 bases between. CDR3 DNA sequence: TGTGCCAGCAGTTACGCAGGGCAGGGTGGGAATTCACCCCTCCACTTT. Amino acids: CASSYAGQGGNSPLHF.

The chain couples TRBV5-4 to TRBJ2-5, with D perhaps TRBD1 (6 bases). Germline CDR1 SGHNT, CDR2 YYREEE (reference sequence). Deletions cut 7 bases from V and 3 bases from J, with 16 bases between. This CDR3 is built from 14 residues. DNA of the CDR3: TGTGCCAGCCGCCAGGGGCAGTACGAAGAGACCCAGTACTTC. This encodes CASRQGQYEETQYF.

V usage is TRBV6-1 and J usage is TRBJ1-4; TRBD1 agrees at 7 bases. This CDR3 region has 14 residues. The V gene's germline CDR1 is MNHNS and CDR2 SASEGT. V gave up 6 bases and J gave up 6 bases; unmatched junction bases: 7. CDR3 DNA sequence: TGTGCCAGCAGCGAGGACAGGTTGGATGAAAAACTGTTTTTT. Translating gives CASSEDRLDEKLFF.

CDR3 DNA sequence: TGTGCCAGCAGCTTAGGTCGGCCAGGGGGCTGGTATGGCTACACCTTC. It yields the protein CASSLGRPGGWYGYTF. The rearrangement joins TRBV7-9 to TRBJ1-2, with 8 bases aligning to TRBD1. Germline V CDR1 and CDR2: SEHNR, FQNEAQ (reference sequence). V gave up 1 base and J gave up 5 bases; unmatched junction bases: 9. This CDR3 contains 16 residues.

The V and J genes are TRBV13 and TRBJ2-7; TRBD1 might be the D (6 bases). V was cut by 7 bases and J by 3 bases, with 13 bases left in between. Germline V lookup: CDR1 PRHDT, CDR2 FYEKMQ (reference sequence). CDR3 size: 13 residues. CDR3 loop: CASTSQGSYEQYF. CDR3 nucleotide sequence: TGTGCCAGCACCTCACAGGGTAGCTACGAGCAGTACTTC.

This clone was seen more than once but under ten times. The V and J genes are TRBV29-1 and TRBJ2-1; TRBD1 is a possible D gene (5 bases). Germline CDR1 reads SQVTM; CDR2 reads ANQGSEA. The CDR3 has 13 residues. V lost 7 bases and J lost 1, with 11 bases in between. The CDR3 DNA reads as TGCAGCGCCCAGACAGCTTCCTACAATGAGCAGTTCTTC. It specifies CSAQTASYNEQFF.

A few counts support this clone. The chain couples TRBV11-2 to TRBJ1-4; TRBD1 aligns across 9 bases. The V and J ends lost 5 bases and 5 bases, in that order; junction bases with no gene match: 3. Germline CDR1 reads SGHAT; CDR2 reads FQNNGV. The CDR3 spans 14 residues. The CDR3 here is CASSMGQGNEKLFF. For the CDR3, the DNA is TGTGCCAGCAGCATGGGACAGGGAAATGAAAAACTGTTTTTT.

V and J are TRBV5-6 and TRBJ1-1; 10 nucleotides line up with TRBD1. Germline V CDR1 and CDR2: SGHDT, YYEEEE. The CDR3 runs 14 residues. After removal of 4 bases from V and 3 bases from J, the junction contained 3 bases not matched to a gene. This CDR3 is CASSEGTGDTEAFF. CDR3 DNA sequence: TGTGCCAGCAGCGAAGGGACAGGGGACACTGAAGCTTTCTTT.

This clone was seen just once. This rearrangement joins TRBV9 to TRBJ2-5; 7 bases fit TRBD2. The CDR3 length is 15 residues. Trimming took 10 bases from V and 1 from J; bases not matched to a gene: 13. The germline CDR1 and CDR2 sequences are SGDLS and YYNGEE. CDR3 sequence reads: CADRASGRPQETQYF. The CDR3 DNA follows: TGTGCCGACCGGGCTAGCGGACGCCCCCAAGAGACCCAGTACTTC.

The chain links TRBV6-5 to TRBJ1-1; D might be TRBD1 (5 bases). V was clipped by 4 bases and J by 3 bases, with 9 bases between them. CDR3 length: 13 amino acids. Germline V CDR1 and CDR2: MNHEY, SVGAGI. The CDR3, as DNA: TGTGCCAGCAGTTGGGGGGTGGACACTGAAGCTTTCTTT. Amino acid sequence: CASSWGVDTEAFF.

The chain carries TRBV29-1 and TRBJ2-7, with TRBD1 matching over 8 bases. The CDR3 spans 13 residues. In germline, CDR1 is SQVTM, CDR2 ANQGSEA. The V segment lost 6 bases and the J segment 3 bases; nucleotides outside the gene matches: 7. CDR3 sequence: CSVEGQDNYEQYF. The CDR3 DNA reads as TGCAGCGTAGAGGGACAGGATAACTACGAGCAGTACTTC.